Reported below is one T cell receptor (beta chain). Its antigen is unknown. This table comes from immunoSEQ multiplex PCR, and its TCRdb copy is limited to in-frame clones, with some not included. The repertoire has about 94,000 clones, approximately 81% of them found once; the top ten carry roughly 4.5%. The data belong to a study of T cell responses to AZD1222 COVID-19 vaccine. Whole-study findings and limits: The study found Spike-specific TCR breadth and depth rose after two AZD1222 doses. Clonal diversity may have been underestimated, and the donors were mostly white British, with more females than males. The study reported that nearly half of spike-specific TCRs target unmutated variant regions. Spike was spanned by vaccine-associated CD4 TCRs, with dominance at 160-218 and 743-854.

Deletions cut 0 bases from V and 0 bases from J, with 8 bases between. The CDR3 is 16 residues long. Germline CDR1 is SGHTA and CDR2 is FQGTGA. Specimen: peripheral blood, collected 28 days after the second AZD1222 dose. The genes are TRBV7-3 and TRBJ2-2, with D hard to call. This clonotype originated in an adult who received the AZD1222 COVID-19 vaccine. The CDR3 region is CASSLTGLTNTGELFF. In nucleotides, the CDR3 is TGTGCCAGCAGCTTAACAGGGTTAACGAACACCGGGGAGCTGTTTTTT.